These 4 T cell receptor beta chains were all obtained from the same sample, sequenced in a study of technical replicates of blood from a few donors. This table comes from immunoSEQ multiplex PCR, and its TCRdb copy is limited to in-frame clones, with some not included. The sample contains approximately 100,000 clones, approximately 94% of which appear only once. The sequenced sample was T cells isolated from PBMCs. These TCRs come from a human donor in good health.

This clone was picked up one time. The chain employs TRBV4-1 and TRBJ2-1; 8 bases align to TRBD1. The CDR3 has 15 amino acids. Trimming at V came to 4 bases and at J to 8 bases, leaving 10 bases not matched to a gene. Germline V gives CDR1 MGHRA, CDR2 YSYEKL. DNA of the CDR3: TGCGCCAGCAGCCTGACTGGACAGGGACGTCATGAGCAGTTCTTC. This translates into CASSLTGQGRHEQFF.

This clone has a single count. The V and J genes are TRBV9 and TRBJ2-5, with 8 nucleotides matching TRBD1. Germline CDR1 reads SGDLS; CDR2 reads YYNGEE. This CDR3 region has 17 residues. V dropped 4 bases and J dropped 6; count of bases not matched to a gene: 17. CDR3 in DNA: TGTGCCAGCAGCCCCCCTCCACCCAGGGGGCTCAGTCAGACCCAGTACTTC. Its translation: CASSPPPPRGLSQTQYF.

V usage is TRBV14 and J usage is TRBJ1-2; D is ambiguous. The V gene's germline CDR1 is SGHDN and CDR2 FVKESK. This CDR3 has 14 amino acids. Trimming removed 1 base at V and 6 bases at J, with 12 bases between. As DNA, the CDR3 is TGTGCCAGCAGCCAAGGGATCGAACAGCATGGCTACACCTTC. This gives the protein CASSQGIEQHGYTF. The complete variable domain, with remaining parts taken from reference TRBV14 and TRBJ1-2, reads EAGVTQFPSHSVIEKGQTVTLRCDPISGHDNLYWYRRVMGKEIKFLLHFVKESKQDESGMPNNRFLAERTGGTYSTLKVQPAELEDSGVYFCASSQGIEQHGYTFGSGTRLTVV.

This clone was found once. The V and J genes are TRBV11-2 and TRBJ2-7; TRBD2 matches 8 bases. Germline CDR1 is SGHAT and CDR2 is FQNNGV. The CDR3 contains 12 residues. V shed 5 bases and J 6 bases; nucleotides not matched to a gene: 3. As DNA, the CDR3 is TGTGCCAGCAGCACTACTAGCGGCGAGCAGTACTTC. It encodes CASSTTSGEQYF.